This T cell receptor (beta chain) was documented in a study of shared clonotypes between healthy human individuals. Study outcomes and limitations: Represented genetic and exposure-history diversity was restricted by having few donors.

Note on this clone: As yet, its antigen is unknown.

The CDR3 sequence is 14 residues long. Germline values: CDR1 SGHRS, CDR2 YFSETQ. It was across several immunoSEQ plates that each subset's genomic DNA was evenly split. Clones were sequenced by immunoSEQ multiplex PCR, and TCRdb holds only the in-frame ones, with some missing. The sample holds some 2,500,000 clones, 80% to 95% seen once. There were only Caucasian adults among the donors, and all lived in Nashville, Tennessee. The receptor was isolated from a man between 18 and 29 years old in good health. Some clones in this sample may be carry-over from other donors' samples. The genes are TRBV5-1 and TRBJ2-5; D unresolved. The closer fit of TRBJ2-7 to the DNA end suggests the J call may be wrong. Input material: naive CD4+ T cells from PBMCs. Subset here: CD45RA+ positively selected. CDR3 loop: CASSLGKSSYEQYF. CDR3 DNA: TGCGCCAGCAGCTTGGGCAAATCTTCCTACGAGCAGTACTTC.